A single sample is the source of the 30 T cell receptor beta chains below, sequenced in a study of shared clonotypes between healthy human individuals. TCRdb keeps only in-frame clones here, not all; method: immunoSEQ multiplex PCR. The repertoire holds around 690,000 clones, with about 90% as singletons. Sequences were obtained from memory CD8+ T cells from PBMCs. Stated subset: CD45RO+ cells pooled with CCR7-negative TemRA cells. The origin of the receptors is a man younger than 30 in good health. Some clones in this sample may be carry-over from other donors' samples.

The chain employs TRBV7-8 and TRBJ2-1, with 11 nucleotides matching TRBD1. Germline V gene data show CDR1 as SGHVS and CDR2 as FQNEAQ. V gave up 7 bases and J gave up 4 bases; unmatched junction bases: 9. This CDR3 region has 16 residues. The CDR3 bases are TGTGCCAGCACCCGAGGGGGGACAGGGGGTTACAATGAGCAGTTCTTC. Translation: CASTRGGTGGYNEQFF. The full variable domain, in which reference TRBV7-8 and TRBJ2-1 provide the parts outside the CDR3, is GAGVSQSPRYKVAKRGQDVALRCDPISGHVSLFWYQQALGQGPEFLTYFQNEAQLDKSGLPSDRFFAERPEGSVSTLKIQRTQQEDSAVYLCASTRGGTGGYNEQFFGPGTRLTVL.

The chain has TRBV4-1 and TRBJ2-3; no firm D call. CDR1 is MGHRA and CDR2 is YSYEKL in the germline V gene. The CDR3 is 12 amino acids. V was clipped by 3 bases and J by 6 bases, with 7 bases between them. The CDR3 DNA reads as TGCGCCAGCAGCCACCGAAGGGATACGCAGTATTTT. Translation: CASSHRRDTQYF.

The V call is TRBV7-9, the J call TRBJ1-2; a weak D match, TRBD1 (6 bases). This CDR3 is built from 17 residues. V shed 1 base and J shed 4 bases, with 19 bases lying between them. Germline lookup yields CDR1 SEHNR and CDR2 FQNEAQ (reference sequence). CDR3 in amino acids: CASSLGVQGLFPYGYTF. Here the CDR3 DNA reads TGTGCCAGCAGCTTAGGGGTACAGGGTTTATTTCCCTATGGCTACACCTTC.

The V gene is TRBV7-6, the J gene TRBJ2-3, with 8 bases lining up with TRBD2. The CDR3 extends over 17 amino acids. The germline CDR1 and CDR2 sequences are SGHVS and FNYEAQ. The J segment lost 5 bases and the V segment lost 5 bases, leaving 15 bases of the junction unmatched. The CDR3 DNA follows: TGTGCCAGCAGCATGGGGACTAGGGGAAACATAGGAGATACGCAGTATTTT. It encodes CASSMGTRGNIGDTQYF.

This chain links TRBV13 with TRBJ1-2; perhaps TRBD1 as D (5 bases). V was pared by 5 bases and J by 2 bases, with 21 bases between. This CDR3 has 17 residues. Germline lookup yields CDR1 PRHDT and CDR2 FYEKMQ (reference sequence). The CDR3 loop is CASSGGDGSLRNYGYTF. The DNA of the CDR3 is TGTGCCAGCAGCGGGGGGGACGGATCCTTACGGAACTATGGCTACACCTTC. The variable domain in full, completed from reference TRBV13 and TRBJ1-2, reads AAGVIQSPRHLIKEKRETATLKCYPIPRHDTVYWYQQGPGQDPQFLISFYEKMQSDKGSIPDRFSAQQFSDYHSELNMSSLELGDSALYFCASSGGDGSLRNYGYTFGSGTRLTVV.

The J gene is TRBJ1-1, the V gene TRBV29-1; D may be TRBD1 (6 bases). The germline V and J ends were trimmed by 7 bases and 5 bases, with 17 bases remaining between them. The CDR3 extends over 13 amino acids. The germline gives CDR1 SQVTM, CDR2 ANQGSEA. CDR3 residues: CSAKGGTWTEAFF. In nucleotides, the CDR3 is TGCAGCGCCAAGGGGGGTACCTGGACTGAAGCTTTCTTT.

This clone has just a few counts. The chain recombines TRBV29-1 with TRBJ2-1; D is unresolved. The CDR3 length is 10 residues. Trimming pared 7 bases from V and 6 bases from J, leaving 7 bases between. CDR1 SQVTM and CDR2 ANQGSEA come from the germline V gene. The CDR3 region has the DNA TGCAGCGCCTTAGCCAATGAGCAGTTCTTC. It is translated as CSALANEQFF.

This rearrangement joins TRBV6-1 to TRBJ1-1; the D is unclear. The CDR3 runs 14 residues. The V gene's germline CDR1 is MNHNS and CDR2 SASEGT. Deletions cut 6 bases from V and 2 bases from J, with 13 bases between. The CDR3 DNA reads TGTGCCAGCAGCCCCCGTCATGTTAACACTGAAGCTTTCTTT. As protein: CASSPRHVNTEAFF.

At least ten counts were recorded for this clone. This sequence joins TRBV6-5 and TRBJ2-7; D remains unclear. The V and J ends lost 5 bases and 3 bases respectively, with 11 bases between them. Germline V lookup: CDR1 MNHEY, CDR2 SVGAGI. This CDR3 comprises 13 residues. The CDR3 loop reads CASSPSGNYEQYF. In DNA, the CDR3 is TGTGCCAGCAGTCCTTCCGGAAACTACGAGCAGTACTTC.

The chain joins TRBV4-3 to TRBJ1-2; perhaps TRBD1 as D (5 bases). CDR1 and CDR2 (germline): LGHNA, YSLEER. The CDR3 runs 17 residues. Trimming took 0 bases from V and 3 from J, leaving 17 bases between them. The CDR3 region is CASSQEVRRGEDYGYTF. CDR3 bases: TGCGCCAGCAGCCAAGAGGTCCGAAGGGGTGAAGACTATGGCTACACCTTC.

This sequence joins TRBV7-8 and TRBJ2-7; 13 nucleotides agree with TRBD2. The germline gives CDR1 SGHVS, CDR2 FQNEAQ. V lost 4 bases and J lost 2; bases outside the gene matches: 5. CDR3 size: 16 residues. In DNA form, the CDR3 reads TGTGCCAGCAGCTCACGAGGACTAGCGGGAGCCTACGAGCAGTACTTC. Translated: CASSSRGLAGAYEQYF.

About this clone itself: The sample has other DNA sequences that encode this CDR3 too. The chain uses TRBV7-8 and TRBJ2-2; no clear D gene. The CDR3 length is 10 residues. CDR1 and CDR2 from the germline V gene are SGHVS and FQNEAQ. V lost 5 bases, J lost 7 bases, and 2 bases lay in between. This chain's CDR3 is CASSLGELFF. The CDR3 nucleotides read TGTGCCAGCAGCCTCGGGGAGCTGTTTTTT.

The chain combines TRBV9 with TRBJ2-1, with a weak D call TRBD1 (6 bases). The germline V gene encodes CDR1 SGDLS and CDR2 YYNGEE. This CDR3 has 16 residues. V was cut by 2 bases and J by 4 bases, with 16 bases left in between. CDR3 DNA sequence: TGTGCCAGCAGCGTTGGGACATGGGCGTTATACAATGAGCAGTTCTTC. Its translation: CASSVGTWALYNEQFF.

The chain has TRBV28 and TRBJ2-1, with 8 bases lining up with TRBD2. CDR1 and CDR2 from the germline V gene are MDHEN and SYDVKM. The CDR3 length is 14 residues. Trimming removed 3 bases from V and 9 bases from J; junction bases left unmatched: 7. CDR3 protein: CASSFPREVTEQFF. The CDR3 DNA is TGTGCCAGCAGTTTCCCGCGGGAGGTGACTGAGCAGTTCTTC.

The rearrangement joins TRBV27 to TRBJ2-3; D is unresolved. V gave up 0 bases and J gave up 3 bases, with 10 bases separating them. CDR1 is MNHEY and CDR2 is SMNVEV in the germline V gene (reference sequence). This CDR3 comprises 15 residues. The CDR3 loop reads CASSLSIRGTDTQYF. In DNA, the CDR3 is TGTGCCAGCAGTTTATCGATTCGTGGGACAGATACGCAGTATTTT.

The V call is TRBV15, the J call TRBJ2-1, with D unclear. Germline lookup yields CDR1 LNHNV and CDR2 YYDKDF (reference sequence). V lost 6 bases, J lost 6 bases, and 6 bases lay in between. The CDR3 totals 11 residues. The CDR3 bases are TGTGCCACCAGAGTGACCAATGAGCAGTTCTTC. Translation: CATRVTNEQFF.

The gene calls are TRBV7-9 and TRBJ2-2, with 7 bases that match TRBD2. This CDR3 comprises 15 residues. Germline lookup yields CDR1 SEHNR and CDR2 FQNEAQ (reference sequence). Trimming cost V 0 bases and J 6 bases; bases outside gene matches: 4. This CDR3 reads CASSLAGGPSGELFF. The CDR3 bases are TGTGCCAGCAGCTTAGCGGGAGGGCCATCCGGGGAGCTGTTTTTT.

This clone was detected only once. The chain links TRBV2 to TRBJ1-2; 9 bases line up with TRBD1. Germline trimming cut 11 bases from V and 3 bases from J; bases unmatched to any gene: 13. This CDR3 has 15 residues. Germline V gene data show CDR1 as SNHLY and CDR2 as FYNNEI. The DNA for the CDR3 is TGTGCCGGTAGGATCGTACGGGACAGGGACTATGGCTACACCTTC. As protein: CAGRIVRDRDYGYTF.

This clone was observed a single time. This chain connects TRBV28 to TRBJ1-5; TRBD1 matches at 11 bases. Germline CDR1 reads MDHEN; CDR2 reads SYDVKM. This CDR3 has 16 residues. V shed 6 bases and J 5 bases; nucleotides not matched to a gene: 9. This CDR3 reads CASRVLRDRGDQPQHF. DNA of the CDR3: TGTGCCAGCAGGGTCCTGCGGGACAGGGGGGATCAGCCCCAGCATTTT. Full variable domain (outside the CDR3, taken from reference TRBV28 and TRBJ1-5): DVKVTQSSRYLVKRTGEKVFLECVQDMDHENMFWYRQDPGLGLRLIYFSYDVKMKEKGDIPEGYSVSREKKERFSLILESASTNQTSMYLCASRVLRDRGDQPQHFGDGTRLSIL.

This sequence joins TRBV2 and TRBJ1-2; tentatively, D is TRBD1 (5 bases). V was cut by 9 bases and J by 7 bases, with 12 bases left in between. This CDR3 comprises 11 residues. CDR1 SNHLY and CDR2 FYNNEI come from the germline V gene. CDR3 sequence (DNA): TGTGCCAGTGACCAGGGTGGTGGCTACACCTTC. It translates to CASDQGGGYTF.

V gene TRBV19 combines with J gene TRBJ1-1; D uncertain. The CDR3 is 16 amino acids. From germline, CDR1 is LNHDA and CDR2 SQIVND (reference sequence). V was pared by 7 bases and J by 2 bases, with 20 bases between. DNA of the CDR3: TGTGCCAGTACCCCCCCTCCCCATTCGGCTAACACTGAAGCTTTCTTT. Protein sequence: CASTPPPHSANTEAFF.

This chain connects TRBV30 to TRBJ2-7, with D unresolved. Germline V gene data show CDR1 as GTSNPN and CDR2 as SVGIG (reference sequence). The CDR3 runs to 13 residues. The V end was cut by 3 bases, the J end by 3 bases, with 12 bases between. CDR3 nucleotide sequence: TGTGCCTGGAGCTCCCACGGCAGCTACGAGCAGTACTTC. It specifies CAWSSHGSYEQYF.

V is TRBV7-9 and J is TRBJ2-7; D is tentatively TRBD1 or TRBD2 (6 bases each). From germline, CDR1 is SEHNR and CDR2 FQNEAQ (reference sequence). This CDR3 spans 16 amino acids. Deletions cut 5 bases from V and 3 bases from J, with 20 bases between. The CDR3 protein is CASSLTMGGPNYEQYF. The CDR3 DNA reads as TGTGCCAGCAGCCTCACCATGGGGGGCCCTAACTACGAGCAGTACTTC.

The chain employs TRBV13 and TRBJ1-2; 7 bases match TRBD1. Trimming took 5 bases from V and 2 from J; bases not matched to a gene: 11. This CDR3 is built from 16 residues. Germline V gene lookup returns CDR1 PRHDT and CDR2 FYEKMQ (reference sequence). The CDR3 DNA follows: TGTGCCAGCAGCCTACTTTGGGACAGAGAAAACTATGGCTACACCTTC. Its protein is CASSLLWDRENYGYTF.

This sequence joins TRBV9 and TRBJ2-7; no definite D call. The CDR3 is 12 residues long. Germline V CDR1 and CDR2: SGDLS, YYNGEE. V was pared by 3 bases and J by 2 bases, with 6 bases between. Here the CDR3 DNA reads TGTGCCAGCAGCGGCGCTACCTACGAGCAGTACTTC. It codes for CASSGATYEQYF.

V usage is TRBV27 and J usage is TRBJ1-1; D is perhaps TRBD1 (5 bases). Germline-derived CDR1 and CDR2 are MNHEY and SMNVEV (reference sequence). Trimming cost V 0 bases and J 2 bases, with 13 bases left between them. CDR3 length: 16 residues. The CDR3 coding sequence is TGTGCCAGCAGTTTATCGGGGCATGGGTTTAACACTGAAGCTTTCTTT. Its protein product is CASSLSGHGFNTEAFF.

The chain has TRBV9 and TRBJ2-2; 9 nucleotides agree with TRBD1. CDR1 is SGDLS, CDR2 YYNGEE, per germline. The length of the CDR3 is 17 residues. The ends lost 4 bases at V and 6 bases at J; junction bases unmatched: 13. This CDR3 reads CASSPPPGQGFPGELFF. Here the CDR3 DNA reads TGTGCCAGCAGCCCCCCCCCGGGACAGGGATTTCCCGGGGAGCTGTTTTTT.

The table lists this clone with a few counts. The chain recombines TRBV10-3 with TRBJ2-7, with 8 bases that match TRBD2. The CDR3 totals 14 residues. V was pared by 3 bases and J by 5 bases, with 6 bases of the junction left unmatched. The germline CDR1 and CDR2 sequences are ENHRY and SYGVKD. CDR3 loop: CAISDPGLVHEQYF. CDR3 nucleotide sequence: TGTGCCATCAGTGACCCGGGACTAGTGCACGAGCAGTACTTC.

The chain carries TRBV6-1 and TRBJ2-7; TRBD1 aligns across 8 bases. The V and J ends lost 4 bases and 3 bases, in that order; junction bases with no gene match: 8. The CDR3 spans 15 residues. Germline V gene sequence: CDR1 MNHNS, CDR2 SASEGT. CDR3 coding DNA: TGTGCCAGCAGTGCCCCCAGGGGGCCGGGCTACGAGCAGTACTTC. Amino acids: CASSAPRGPGYEQYF.

This sequence joins TRBV7-9 and TRBJ2-5, with D possibly TRBD2 on 6 matching bases. Germline V gene lookup returns CDR1 SEHNR and CDR2 FQNEAQ (reference sequence). The CDR3 runs to 14 residues. Between the trimmed V and J ends, which lost 4 bases and 0 bases, there was a span of 9 bases. CDR3 amino acids: CASSSRDYQETQYF. Written as DNA, the CDR3 is TGTGCCAGCAGCTCCAGGGACTACCAAGAGACCCAGTACTTC.